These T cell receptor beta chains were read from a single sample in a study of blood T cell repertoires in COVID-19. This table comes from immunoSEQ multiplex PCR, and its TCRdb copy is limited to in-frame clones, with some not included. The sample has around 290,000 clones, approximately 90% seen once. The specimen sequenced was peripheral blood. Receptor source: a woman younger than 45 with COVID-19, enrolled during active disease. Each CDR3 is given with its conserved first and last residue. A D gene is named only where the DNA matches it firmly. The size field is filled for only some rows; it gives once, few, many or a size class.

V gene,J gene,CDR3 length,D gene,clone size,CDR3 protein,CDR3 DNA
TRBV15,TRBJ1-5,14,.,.,CATTPRGAGQPQHF,TGTGCCACCACCCCCCGGGGGGCAGGTCAGCCCCAGCATTTT
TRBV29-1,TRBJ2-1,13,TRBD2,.,CSARLAGVNEQFF,TGCAGCGCCAGACTAGCGGGAGTTAATGAGCAGTTCTTC
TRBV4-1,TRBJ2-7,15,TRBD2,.,CASSPSDSGSYEQYF,TGCGCCAGCAGCCCCTCTGACAGCGGGAGTTACGAGCAGTACTTC
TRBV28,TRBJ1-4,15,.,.,CASSSDATVGEKLFF,TGTGCCAGCAGCTCTGATGCTACAGTGGGTGAAAAACTGTTTTTT
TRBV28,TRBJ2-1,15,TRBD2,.,CASSLGLAGGAEQFF,TGTGCCAGCAGTTTAGGACTAGCGGGAGGGGCTGAGCAGTTCTTC
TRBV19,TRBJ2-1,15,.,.,CASSIRTPRGNEQFF,TGTGCCAGTAGTATACGGACTCCTCGGGGGAATGAGCAGTTCTTC
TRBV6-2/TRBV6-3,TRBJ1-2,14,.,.,CASSTGTLNYGYTF,TGTGCCAGCAGTACCGGGACACTTAACTATGGCTACACCTTC
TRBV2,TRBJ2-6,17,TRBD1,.,CASSGGQVRSGANVLTF,TGTGCCAGCAGTGGGGGACAGGTCCGCTCTGGGGCCAACGTCCTGACTTTC
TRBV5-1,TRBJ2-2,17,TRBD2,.,CASSPLTSGRNTGELFF,TGCGCCAGCAGTCCACTTACTAGCGGGCGGAACACCGGGGAGCTGTTTTTT
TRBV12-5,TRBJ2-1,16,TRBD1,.,CASGLLGTGITNEQFF,TGTGCTAGTGGTTTGCTCGGGACAGGAATAACCAATGAGCAGTTCTTC
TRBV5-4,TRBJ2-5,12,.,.,CATTEGQETQYF,TGTGCCACCACCGAGGGTCAAGAGACCCAGTACTTC
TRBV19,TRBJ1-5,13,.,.,CASTPQGNQPQHF,TGTGCCAGTACCCCACAGGGAAATCAGCCCCAGCATTTT
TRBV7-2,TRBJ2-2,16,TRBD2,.,CASSLNGGANTGELFF,TGTGCCAGCAGCTTAAACGGGGGGGCGAACACCGGGGAGCTGTTTTTT
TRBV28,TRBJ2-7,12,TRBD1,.,CASSSTGDEQYF,TGTGCCAGCAGTTCGACAGGGGACGAGCAGTACTTC
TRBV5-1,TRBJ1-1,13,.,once,CASSVGVNTEAFF,TGCGCCAGCAGCGTAGGGGTTAACACTGAAGCTTTCTTT
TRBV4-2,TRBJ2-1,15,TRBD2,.,CASSQDSGRVNEQFF,TGTGCCAGCAGCCAAGATAGCGGGAGGGTCAATGAGCAGTTCTTC
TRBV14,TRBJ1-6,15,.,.,CASSQVTGVGSPLHF,TGTGCCAGCAGCCAAGTTACGGGTGTAGGTTCACCCCTCCACTTT
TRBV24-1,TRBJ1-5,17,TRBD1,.,CATSDHRTGNSNQPQHF,TGTGCCACCAGTGACCATCGGACAGGGAATAGCAATCAGCCCCAGCATTTT
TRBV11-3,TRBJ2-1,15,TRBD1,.,CASSLVGQVEGEQFF,TGTGCCAGCAGCTTAGTAGGACAGGTCGAGGGTGAGCAGTTCTTC
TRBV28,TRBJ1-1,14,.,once,CASMRTGRNTEAFF,TGTGCCAGCATGAGGACGGGAAGGAACACTGAAGCTTTCTTT
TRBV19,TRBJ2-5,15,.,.,CASSHPGRGQETQYF,TGTGCCAGTAGCCACCCCGGCAGGGGACAAGAGACCCAGTACTTC